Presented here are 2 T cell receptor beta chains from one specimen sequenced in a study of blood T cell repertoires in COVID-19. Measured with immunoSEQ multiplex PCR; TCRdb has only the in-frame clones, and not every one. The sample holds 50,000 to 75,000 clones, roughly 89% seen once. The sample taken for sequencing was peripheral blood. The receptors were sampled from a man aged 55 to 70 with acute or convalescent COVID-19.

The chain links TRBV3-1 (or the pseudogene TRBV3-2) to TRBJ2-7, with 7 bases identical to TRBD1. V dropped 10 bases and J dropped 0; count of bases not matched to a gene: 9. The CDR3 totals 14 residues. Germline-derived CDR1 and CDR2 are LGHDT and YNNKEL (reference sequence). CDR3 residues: CATKRAGGSYEQYF. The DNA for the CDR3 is TGTGCCACTAAAAGGGCAGGGGGCTCCTACGAGCAGTACTTC.

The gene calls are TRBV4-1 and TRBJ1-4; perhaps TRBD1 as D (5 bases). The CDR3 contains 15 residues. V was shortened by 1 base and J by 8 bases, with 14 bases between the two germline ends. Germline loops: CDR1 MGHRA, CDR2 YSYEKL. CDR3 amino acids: CASSQAGSGNEKLFF. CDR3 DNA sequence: TGCGCCAGCAGCCAAGCTGGGTCAGGGAACGAAAAACTGTTTTTT.